This T cell receptor beta chain is drawn from a study of T cell responses to AZD1222 COVID-19 vaccine. With 6 bases removed from V and 6 bases from J, the gap between germline ends came to 18 bases. The CDR3 is 15 amino acids. Per germline, CDR1 MNHEY and CDR2 SVGAGI. Here immunoSEQ multiplex PCR was the method, and the copy in TCRdb shows in-frame clones only, minus some. This table has about 42,000 clones, approximately 80% appearing once. Material: peripheral blood, obtained 28 days after the second AZD1222 dose. This sequence originates from an adult who received the AZD1222 COVID-19 vaccine. The genes are TRBV6-5 and TRBJ1-5; no clear D. CDR3 DNA sequence: TGTGCCAGCAGGAAGACTCAGGACGCTGCTCAGCCCCAGCATTTT. It yields the protein CASRKTQDAAQPQHF.